Following are 24 T cell receptor beta chains from one sample sequenced in a study of T cells in localized non-small cell lung cancer. Assay used: immunoSEQ multiplex PCR; TCRdb lists only in-frame clones, some missing. The table lists roughly 27,000 clones, about 90% of them singletons. The material sequenced was peripheral blood, taken before any cancer treatment. The source of these receptors is a woman aged 35 to 70 with stage I lung adenocarcinoma.

V usage is TRBV6-1 and J usage is TRBJ1-3; the D is unclear. The CDR3 extends over 16 amino acids. Germline V gene data show CDR1 as MNHNS and CDR2 as SASEGT. V was pared by 4 bases and J by 0 bases, with 13 bases between. The CDR3 region has the DNA TGTGCCAGCAGTGGGCGTCAGTTCGTCTCTGGAAACACCATATATTTT. Its protein is CASSGRQFVSGNTIYF.

This chain joins TRBV6-5 and TRBJ1-6, with D perhaps matching TRBD1 (6 bases). V gave up 5 bases and J gave up 5 bases, with 13 bases separating them. There are 15 residues in the CDR3. Germline V lookup: CDR1 MNHEY, CDR2 SVGAGI. The CDR3 DNA sequence: TGTGCCAGCAGTACGGACAGAAACCATAATTCACCCCTCCACTTT. It translates to CASSTDRNHNSPLHF.

The rearrangement links TRBV30 to TRBJ2-7; D not certain. The CDR3 loop spans 13 amino acids. V was clipped by 0 bases and J by 5 bases, with 11 bases between them. Per the germline V gene, CDR1 is GTSNPN and CDR2 is SVGIG (reference sequence). CDR3 loop: CAWSVTRLDEQYF. The CDR3 coding sequence is TGTGCCTGGAGTGTAACGAGGCTCGACGAGCAGTACTTC.

The V call is TRBV7-9, the J call TRBJ1-2, with 8 bases fitting TRBD1. With V trimmed by 5 bases and J by 4 bases, 6 bases remained unmatched. The CDR3 is 14 residues long. Germline values: CDR1 SEHNR, CDR2 FQNEAQ (reference sequence). Here the CDR3 reads CASSQGQGGYGYTF. The CDR3 nucleotides are TGTGCCAGCAGCCAAGGACAGGGAGGCTATGGCTACACCTTC.

The chain couples TRBV6-6 to TRBJ1-4, with 9 bases identical to TRBD1. This CDR3 has 15 amino acids. Trimming at V came to 0 bases and at J to 7 bases, leaving 3 bases not matched to a gene. Per germline, CDR1 MNHNY and CDR2 SVGAGI (reference sequence). The CDR3 region is CASSYSWDRAEKLFF. The CDR3 DNA follows: TGTGCCAGCAGTTACTCATGGGACAGGGCTGAAAAACTGTTTTTT.

Written as DNA, the CDR3 is TGTGCCTGGACCGTCCCGACAGGGGGCACTGAAGCTTTCTTT. It translates to CAWTVPTGGTEAFF. The V gene is TRBV30, the J gene TRBJ1-1; 9 bases fit TRBD1. The CDR3 spans 14 residues. CDR1 GTSNPN and CDR2 SVGIG come from the germline V gene (reference sequence). Trimming at V came to 4 bases and at J to 4 bases, leaving 7 bases not matched to a gene.

The rearrangement uses TRBV2 and TRBJ1-5; D not certain. Germline CDR1 SNHLY, CDR2 FYNNEI. V lost 6 bases, J lost 9 bases, and 12 bases lay in between. The CDR3 loop spans 12 amino acids. Here the CDR3 reads CASSSEEAPQHF. The CDR3 DNA sequence: TGTGCCAGCAGCTCGGAGGAGGCGCCCCAGCATTTT.

A remark on this clone: The junction departs from the called germline gene at one end, perhaps through a read error. The V call is TRBV11-3, the J call TRBJ2-5; 8 nucleotides align to TRBD2. Germline values: CDR1 SGHNT, CDR2 YENEEA. The CDR3 totals 15 residues. This CDR3 reads CASSLVRGGREAQYF. CDR3 nucleotides: TGTGCCAGCAGCTTAGTCCGGGGGGGCCGAGAGGCCCAGTACTTC.

This clone was detected once. The chain couples TRBV7-2 to TRBJ2-1; the match to TRBD1 covers 9 bases. The CDR3 spans 17 residues. V lost 4 bases and J lost 2; bases outside the gene matches: 9. CDR1 SGHTA and CDR2 FQGNSA come from the germline V gene. For the CDR3, the DNA is TGTGCCAGCAGCTCCCGGCCGGGACAGGGACCCTACAATGAGCAGTTCTTC. It codes for CASSSRPGQGPYNEQFF.

The chain is built from TRBV30 and TRBJ1-2; no definite D call. The germline V and J ends were trimmed by 2 bases and 8 bases, with 21 bases remaining between them. There are 15 residues in the CDR3. The germline V gene has CDR1 GTSNPN and CDR2 SVGIG (reference sequence). The CDR3 reads CAWSPQTFGGTGYTF. For the CDR3, the DNA is TGTGCCTGGAGTCCCCAGACATTTGGCGGAACCGGCTACACCTTC.

This rearrangement joins TRBV27 to TRBJ2-7; perhaps TRBD1 as D (6 bases). The CDR3 length is 12 residues. Trimming took off 3 bases at V and 10 bases at J, with 13 bases between the two ends. Germline V gene sequence: CDR1 MNHEY, CDR2 SMNVEV (reference sequence). The CDR3 spells CASSLWPGDQYF. The CDR3 coding sequence is TGTGCCAGCAGTTTGTGGCCAGGGGATCAGTACTTC.

This chain joins TRBV27 and TRBJ2-5; 7 bases fit TRBD2. Germline trimming cut 7 bases from V and 3 bases from J; bases unmatched to any gene: 5. This CDR3 contains 13 residues. Germline lookup yields CDR1 MNHEY and CDR2 SMNVEV (reference sequence). The CDR3 DNA sequence: TGTGCCAGCAAGGGACTAAACAAAGAGACCCAGTACTTC. This translates into CASKGLNKETQYF.

This chain connects TRBV7-9 to TRBJ2-7; D remains unclear. Germline lookup yields CDR1 SEHNR and CDR2 FQNEAQ (reference sequence). The CDR3 contains 14 residues. The germline V and J ends were trimmed by 1 base and 2 bases, with 9 bases remaining between them. CDR3 in amino acids: CASSLGLETYEQYF. CDR3 coding DNA: TGTGCCAGCAGCTTAGGTTTAGAAACCTACGAGCAGTACTTC. Filled out from reference TRBV7-9 and TRBJ2-7, the complete variable domain reads DTGVSQNPRHKITKRGQNVTFRCDPISEHNRLYWYRQTLGQGPEFLTYFQNEAQLEKSRLLSDRFSAERPKGSFSTLEIQRTEQGDSAMYLCASSLGLETYEQYFGPGTRLTVT.

The CDR3 DNA is TGTGCCAGCAGTTACGGTTCCTACGAGCAGTACTTC. It encodes CASSYGSYEQYF. The genes are TRBV28 and TRBJ2-7; no reliable D call. Germline V gene data show CDR1 as MDHEN and CDR2 as SYDVKM. The CDR3 extends over 12 amino acids. Trimming removed 4 bases at V and 1 base at J, with 5 bases between. Complete variable domain (other parts from reference TRBV28 and TRBJ2-7): DVKVTQSSRYLVKRTGEKVFLECVQDMDHENMFWYRQDPGLGLRLIYFSYDVKMKEKGDIPEGYSVSREKKERFSLILESASTNQTSMYLCASSYGSYEQYFGPGTRLTVT.

The chain employs TRBV18 and TRBJ1-4; no firm D call. Germline-derived CDR1 and CDR2 are KGHSH and LQKENI. V lost 3 bases and J lost 3, with 8 bases in between. The length of the CDR3 is 14 residues. DNA for the CDR3: TGTGCCAGCTCACCTCCAGGACCTAATGAAAAACTGTTTTTT. The encoded protein is CASSPPGPNEKLFF.

V is TRBV28 and J is TRBJ2-1, with D possibly called TRBD1 or TRBD2 (5 bases each). The ends were cut back, 6 bases at V and 15 bases at J, with 12 bases in the middle. Germline V gene data show CDR1 as MDHEN and CDR2 as SYDVKM. CDR3 length: 10 amino acids. CDR3 DNA sequence: TGTGCCAGCAGCCCGGGACCTGGGTTCTTC. It translates to CASSPGPGFF. The full variable domain, in which reference TRBV28 and TRBJ2-1 provide the parts outside the CDR3, is DVKVTQSSRYLVKRTGEKVFLECVQDMDHENMFWYRQDPGLGLRLIYFSYDVKMKEKGDIPEGYSVSREKKERFSLILESASTNQTSMYLCASSPGPGFFGPGTRLTVL.

This chain uses TRBV19 with TRBJ1-2; D is unresolved. Germline V gene lookup returns CDR1 LNHDA and CDR2 SQIVND (reference sequence). The CDR3 spans 12 residues. The germline V and J ends were trimmed by 7 bases and 4 bases, with 10 bases remaining between them. CDR3 sequence reads: CASTLDGYGYTF. CDR3 nucleotide sequence: TGTGCCAGTACCTTGGACGGCTATGGCTACACCTTC.

V usage is TRBV18 and J usage is TRBJ1-1; the match to TRBD1 covers 7 bases. Germline V gene sequence: CDR1 KGHSH, CDR2 LQKENI. This CDR3 is 19 amino acids long. Losses at the gene ends were 1 base for V and 0 bases for J; bases not matched to a gene: 14. CDR3 coding DNA: TGTGCCAGCTCACCACAGTGGGGACAGCGAGCTGCCATGAACACTGAAGCTTTCTTT. Translating it yields CASSPQWGQRAAMNTEAFF.

This chain connects TRBV9 to TRBJ1-5; D is unclear. V lost 4 bases and J lost 4, with 12 bases in between. From germline, CDR1 is SGDLS and CDR2 YYNGEE. The CDR3 spans 14 residues. The CDR3: CASSPRGANQPQHF. In nucleotides, the CDR3 is TGTGCCAGCAGCCCCCGGGGAGCAAATCAGCCCCAGCATTTT.

This rearrangement joins TRBV11-2 to TRBJ2-3; possibly TRBD1 or TRBD2 for D (5 bases each). Germline-derived CDR1 and CDR2 are SGHAT and FQNNGV. CDR3 length: 15 residues. The germline V and J ends were trimmed by 6 bases and 2 bases, with 15 bases remaining between them. The CDR3 DNA reads as TGTGCCAGCAGTTGGGACGGAATCGACACAGATACGCAGTATTTT. The encoded protein is CASSWDGIDTDTQYF. Based on the CDR3 plus reference TRBV11-2 and TRBJ2-3, the full variable domain is EAGVAQSPRYKIIEKRQSVAFWCNPISGHATLYWYQQILGQGPKLLIQFQNNGVVDDSQLPKDRFSAERLKGVDSTLKIQPAKLEDSAVYLCASSWDGIDTDTQYFGPGTRLTVL.

The rearrangement links TRBV6-6 to TRBJ1-2; D unresolved. The CDR3 spans 14 residues. Per germline, CDR1 MNHNY and CDR2 SVGAGI (reference sequence). Trimming cost V 0 bases and J 2 bases, with 7 bases left between them. The CDR3: CASSYSKGNYGYTF. In nucleotides, the CDR3 is TGTGCCAGCAGTTACTCAAAGGGAAACTATGGCTACACCTTC.

The gene calls are TRBV6-5 and TRBJ2-7; D remains unclear. The V gene lost 2 bases and the J gene lost 3 bases, with 14 bases spanning the gap. CDR1 and CDR2 (germline): MNHEY, SVGAGI. This CDR3 is built from 15 residues. CDR3 amino acids: CASSYGRDSHYEQYF. As DNA, the CDR3 is TGTGCCAGCAGTTACGGCAGAGACTCCCACTACGAGCAGTACTTC.

The chain carries TRBV7-9 and TRBJ2-2; no clear D gene. Trimming left V 1 base short and J 1 base short, with 7 bases between. The CDR3 length is 15 residues. Per the germline V gene, CDR1 is SEHNR and CDR2 is FQNEAQ (reference sequence). Written as DNA, the CDR3 is TGTGCCAGCAGCTTAGGTGAGCGGAACACCGGGGAGCTGTTTTTT. As protein: CASSLGERNTGELFF.

This chain uses TRBV13 with TRBJ2-3; 14 bases are a match to TRBD2. There are 17 residues in the CDR3. Germline trimming cut 5 bases from V and 2 bases from J; bases unmatched to any gene: 6. In germline, CDR1 is PRHDT, CDR2 FYEKMQ (reference sequence). For the CDR3, the DNA is TGTGCCAGCAGCAGAGCGGGACTAGCGGGAGTCACAGATACGCAGTATTTT. Translated, it gives CASSRAGLAGVTDTQYF.